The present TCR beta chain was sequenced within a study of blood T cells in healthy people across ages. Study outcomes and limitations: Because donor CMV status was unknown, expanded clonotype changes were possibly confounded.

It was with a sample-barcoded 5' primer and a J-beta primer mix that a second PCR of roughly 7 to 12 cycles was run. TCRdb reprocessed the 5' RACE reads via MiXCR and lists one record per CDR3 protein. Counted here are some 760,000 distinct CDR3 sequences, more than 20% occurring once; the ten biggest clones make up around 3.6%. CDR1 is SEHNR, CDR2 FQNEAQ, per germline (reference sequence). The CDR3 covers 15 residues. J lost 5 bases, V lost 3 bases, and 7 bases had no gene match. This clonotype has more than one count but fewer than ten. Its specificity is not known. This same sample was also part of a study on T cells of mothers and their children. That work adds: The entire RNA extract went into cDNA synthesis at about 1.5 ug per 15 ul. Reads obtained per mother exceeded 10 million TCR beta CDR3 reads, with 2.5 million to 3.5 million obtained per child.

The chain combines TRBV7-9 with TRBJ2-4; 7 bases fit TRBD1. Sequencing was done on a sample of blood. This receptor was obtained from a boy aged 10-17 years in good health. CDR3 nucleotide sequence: TGTGCCAGCAGCTTTTCCGGGACAGTTGAAAACATTCAGTACTTC. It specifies CASSFSGTVENIQYF.